What follows are 23 T cell receptor beta chains derived from one specimen sequenced in a study of cytomegalovirus exposure and HLA in healthy donors (dated by TCRdb to 2017 to 2019). Libraries came from the immunoSEQ multiplex PCR assay. For the multiplex PCR, a mixture combining 60 forward primers for TCR Vbeta segments and 13 reverse primers for TCR Jbeta segments was used. In its TCRdb copy, this immuneACCESS table keeps in-frame sequences only and misses some clones. Where compared with another copy, unresolved V genes explain less than half of these, and the others have no known cause. Here the sample has some 55,000 clones; about 79% occur a single time. The biggest ten clones account for around 1.8% of the sample. Specimen: PBMCs. Receptors originate from a man aged 40-55 years in good health and CMV-seronegative.

The chain links TRBV28 to TRBJ1-5; 9 bases line up with TRBD1. Germline V gene data show CDR1 as MDHEN and CDR2 as SYDVKM. The CDR3 loop spans 16 amino acids. After removal of 2 bases from V and 0 bases from J, the junction contained 2 bases not matched to a gene. The CDR3 DNA is TGTGCCAGCAGTTTAGGGACAGGGCCTAGCAATCAGCCCCAGCATTTT. Protein: CASSLGTGPSNQPQHF. The complete variable domain, with remaining parts taken from reference TRBV28 and TRBJ1-5, reads DVKVTQSSRYLVKRTGEKVFLECVQDMDHENMFWYRQDPGLGLRLIYFSYDVKMKEKGDIPEGYSVSREKKERFSLILESASTNQTSMYLCASSLGTGPSNQPQHFGDGTRLSIL.

The chain links TRBV11-1 to TRBJ2-3; 8 bases align to TRBD2. Trimming at V came to 4 bases and at J to 9 bases, leaving 15 bases not matched to a gene. Looked up from germline, CDR1 is SGHAT and CDR2 is FQDESV (reference sequence). The CDR3 is made up of 16 amino acids. The CDR3 loop reads CASSSVAGRAKGTQYF. In nucleotides, the CDR3 is TGTGCCAGCAGCTCTGTAGCGGGGCGGGCCAAGGGCACGCAGTATTTT.

The chain links TRBV6-1 to TRBJ1-4; a weak D match, TRBD1 (5 bases). In germline, CDR1 is MNHNS, CDR2 SASEGT. CDR3 length: 14 residues. The V and J ends lost 3 bases and 0 bases respectively, with 5 bases between them. CDR3 sequence: CASSDRATNEKLFF. The CDR3 DNA is TGTGCCAGCAGTGACAGGGCAACTAATGAAAAACTGTTTTTT.

The chain recombines TRBV5-4 with TRBJ2-3, with D maybe TRBD2 (6 bases). Germline CDR1 is SGHNT and CDR2 is YYREEE (reference sequence). The CDR3 is 15 amino acids. V lost 4 bases and J 0 bases, leaving 12 bases between the germline ends. CDR3 region: CASSKPGLSTDTQYF. In nucleotides, the CDR3 is TGTGCCAGCAGCAAACCGGGACTGAGCACAGATACGCAGTATTTT.

This sequence joins TRBV27 and TRBJ2-7; TRBD1 aligns across 7 bases. Per germline, CDR1 MNHEY and CDR2 SMNVEV (reference sequence). Trimming removed 6 bases from V and 3 bases from J; junction bases left unmatched: 8. The CDR3 contains 14 residues. CDR3 region: CASRPGQPDYEQYF. In nucleotides, the CDR3 is TGTGCCAGCAGACCGGGACAGCCGGACTACGAGCAGTACTTC.

The J gene is TRBJ2-2, the V gene TRBV7-2; the match to TRBD2 covers 10 bases. V lost 5 bases, J lost 1 base, and 4 bases stayed unmatched. CDR3 length: 16 residues. Germline CDR1 SGHTA, CDR2 FQGNSA. The CDR3 DNA follows: TGTGCCAGCAGCGCAAGACTAGCGGGGAACACCGGGGAGCTGTTTTTT. As protein: CASSARLAGNTGELFF.

V and J are TRBV10-3 and TRBJ2-7; D call uncertain. V was cut by 2 bases and J by 3 bases, with 8 bases left in between. Germline CDR1 is ENHRY and CDR2 is SYGVKD. The length of the CDR3 is 13 residues. This CDR3 reads CAISEGRDYEQYV. The CDR3 bases are TGTGCCATCAGTGAGGGCAGAGACTACGAGCAGTACGTC.

The chain recombines TRBV2 with TRBJ1-6, with TRBD1 matching over 8 bases. CDR1 is SNHLY, CDR2 FYNNEI, per germline. The CDR3 length is 14 residues. V trimming: 6 bases; J trimming: 6 bases; junction bases outside the gene matches: 4. This CDR3 reads CASRQGESNSPLHF. CDR3 bases: TGTGCCAGCAGACAGGGGGAGAGTAATTCACCCCTCCACTTT.

The chain couples TRBV15 to TRBJ2-6, with a possible D match to TRBD1 (6 bases). V gave up 7 bases and J gave up 2 bases, with 15 bases separating them. This CDR3 region has 16 residues. Germline CDR1 LNHNV, CDR2 YYDKDF (reference sequence). CDR3 residues: CATTNTGWAGANVLTF. DNA for the CDR3: TGTGCCACCACCAATACAGGGTGGGCTGGGGCCAACGTCCTGACTTTC.

The rearrangement joins TRBV30 to TRBJ2-3; no clear D. Germline V gene lookup returns CDR1 GTSNPN and CDR2 SVGIG (reference sequence). There are 12 residues in the CDR3. V was cut by 2 bases and J by 6 bases, with 9 bases left in between. The CDR3, as DNA: TGTGCCTGGAGTTCGCCAGCGGATACGCAGTATTTT. Protein sequence: CAWSSPADTQYF.

V is TRBV7-9 and J is TRBJ1-1; D not certain. Germline assignment: CDR1 SEHNR and CDR2 FQNEAQ (reference sequence). V lost 5 bases to trimming and J lost 2 bases, with 9 bases between them. The CDR3 length is 13 residues. The CDR3 DNA follows: TGTGCCAGCAGCCTGACAATTAACACTGAAGCTTTCTTT. Amino acid sequence: CASSLTINTEAFF.

This rearrangement joins TRBV29-1 to TRBJ2-3; a possible D gene is TRBD2 (5 bases). Germline V gene data show CDR1 as SQVTM and CDR2 as ANQGSEA. The V end lost 6 bases, the J end lost 2 bases, and 12 bases lay between the germline ends. CDR3 length: 13 residues. The CDR3 nucleotides read TGCAGCGTCAAGGACTGGAACACAGATACGCAGTATTTT. It yields the protein CSVKDWNTDTQYF.

The rearrangement joins TRBV11-2 to TRBJ2-5; maybe TRBD2 (5 bases). The CDR3 contains 15 residues. The ends were cut back, 3 bases at V and 5 bases at J, with 16 bases in the middle. Germline V gene sequence: CDR1 SGHAT, CDR2 FQNNGV. For the CDR3, the DNA is TGTGCCAGCAGCTTGGACGAGGGCCTTCGGGAGACCCAGTACTTC. Residues: CASSLDEGLRETQYF.

The chain has TRBV30 and TRBJ1-2, with 7 bases aligning to TRBD1. Germline CDR1 is GTSNPN and CDR2 is SVGIG (reference sequence). The CDR3 covers 9 residues. V trimming: 8 bases; J trimming: 8 bases; junction bases outside the gene matches: 2. The CDR3, as DNA: TGTGCCGGAGGGGGCGGCTACACCTTC. It specifies CAGGGGYTF. The full variable domain, with the rest looked up from reference TRBV30 and TRBJ1-2, is SQTIHQWPATLVQPVGSPLSLECTVEGTSNPNLYWYRQAAGRGLQLLFYSVGIGQISSEVPQNLSASRPQDRQFILSSKKLLLSDSGFYLCAGGGGYTFGSGTRLTVV.

V gene TRBV4-2 combines with J gene TRBJ2-1; 12 bases agree with TRBD2. Germline trimming cut 0 bases from V and 5 bases from J; bases unmatched to any gene: 14. Germline lookup yields CDR1 LGHNA and CDR2 YNFKEQ. The CDR3 is 20 residues long. The CDR3 sequence is CASSQDRLARLAGEDNEQFF. The CDR3 DNA sequence: TGTGCCAGCAGCCAAGATCGATTAGCCCGACTAGCGGGGGAAGACAATGAGCAGTTCTTC.

This clone was detected a few times. The chain recombines TRBV5-4 with TRBJ2-5; 8 bases align to TRBD2. V lost 4 bases, J lost 1 base, and 3 bases stayed unmatched. Germline V gene sequence: CDR1 SGHNT, CDR2 YYREEE (reference sequence). This CDR3 comprises 14 residues. This CDR3 reads CASSQTSGQETQYF. The DNA for the CDR3 is TGTGCCAGCAGCCAAACTAGCGGCCAAGAGACCCAGTACTTC. Using reference TRBV5-4 and TRBJ2-5 for the parts outside the CDR3, the full variable domain is ETGVTQSPTHLIKTRGQQVTLRCSSQSGHNTVSWYQQALGQGPQFIFQYYREEENGRGNFPPRFSGLQFPNYSSELNVNALELDDSALYLCASSQTSGQETQYFGPGTRLLVL.

The chain is built from TRBV6-1 and TRBJ2-5; 10 bases fit TRBD2. Germline assignment: CDR1 MNHNS and CDR2 SASEGT. J lost 5 bases, V lost 6 bases, and 3 bases had no gene match. The CDR3 is 13 amino acids. The CDR3 loop reads CASRLAGAETQYF. For the CDR3, the DNA is TGTGCCAGCAGGCTAGCGGGGGCTGAGACCCAGTACTTC.

A single count supports this clone. The chain employs TRBV18 and TRBJ1-6, with 11 bases lining up with TRBD1. V shed 6 bases and J 6 bases; nucleotides not matched to a gene: 7. CDR3 length: 16 residues. The germline V gene has CDR1 KGHSH and CDR2 LQKENI. The CDR3, as DNA: TGTGCCAGCTCGGGAGGACAGGGGGCCCTTAATTCACCCCTCCACTTT. This codes for CASSGGQGALNSPLHF.

V is TRBV21-1 and J is TRBJ1-4; the D segment call TRBD1 is taken from the table without a DNA check. TRBV21-1 is a listed pseudogene. The CDR3 contains 13 residues. CDR3 in DNA: TGTGCCAGCAGCAGAGACAGCCATGAAAAACTGTTTTTT. It is translated as CASSRDSHEKLFF.

The CDR3 spells CASSPTGDQPQHF. In nucleotides, the CDR3 is TGTGCCAGCAGCCCTACAGGGGATCAGCCCCAGCATTTT. This rearrangement joins TRBV9 to TRBJ1-5, with 7 bases identical to TRBD1. Germline CDR1 is SGDLS and CDR2 is YYNGEE. J gave up 5 bases and V 4 bases, and 3 bases lay outside the gene matches. This CDR3 region has 13 residues.

The chain joins TRBV7-2 to TRBJ1-1; D uncertain. The CDR3 has 13 amino acids. Deletions cut 2 bases from V and 6 bases from J, with 10 bases between. CDR1 is SGHTA and CDR2 is FQGNSA in the germline V gene. The CDR3 DNA sequence: TGTGCCAGCAGCTTACGGGGAATACCTGAAGCTTTCTTT. It yields the protein CASSLRGIPEAFF.

V usage is TRBV7-2 and J usage is TRBJ2-7, with D possibly TRBD2 on 5 matching bases. The CDR3 is 16 residues long. Germline V gives CDR1 SGHTA, CDR2 FQGNSA. V lost 5 bases and J 2 bases, leaving 19 bases between the germline ends. The CDR3, as DNA: TGTGCCAGCAGCCCTTACCTAGCCTCGGGTACCTACGAGCAGTACGTC. The encoded protein is CASSPYLASGTYEQYV.

The chain joins TRBV4-3 to TRBJ2-1; TRBD2 is a possible D gene (5 bases). Germline V CDR1 and CDR2: LGHNA, YSLEER. The CDR3 runs 13 residues. V was shortened by 1 base and J by 5 bases, with 6 bases between the two germline ends. CDR3 amino acids: CASSQAGNNEQFF. Here the CDR3 DNA reads TGCGCCAGCAGCCAAGCCGGGAACAATGAGCAGTTCTTC.